This T cell receptor beta chain was retrieved from a study of cytomegalovirus exposure and HLA in healthy donors (dated by TCRdb to about 2017). General notes on the study: An earlier analysis of several hundred of the donors reported roughly 300 Gb of sequence data and 117 million unique TCR beta sequences obtained from around 170 million T cells. Typing coverage varied by locus: roughly 620-640 donors for A, B, C, DRB1 and DQB1; more than 500 for DQA1; 606 for DPA1; approximately 450 for DPB1. Using immunosequencing, the study profiled T cell repertoires from 666 subjects and related those repertoires to cytomegalovirus serostatus. To predict cytomegalovirus infection status, the study combined high-throughput TCR immunosequencing, statistical association of individual TCRs with disease status, and machine learning. Because of strong linkage in the cohort, five DR-DQ haplotypes were treated as single units for association and clustering. Along with the approximately 700-subject first cohort, a separate validation cohort of more than 90 different subjects was used. On average, roughly 240,000 unique TCR beta nucleotide sequences were sequenced per donor among about 400 genotyped donors of the cohort, with about 17% of those sequences being non-productive. An earlier analysis of 587 of the donors used high-throughput TCR beta sequencing to judge whether each TCR beta V gene segment behaved as functional or pseudogenic. Rather than drawing on any new phenotypic data, the later analysis identified candidate immune exposures from TCR beta sequences and the way those sequences occurred across donors. HLA typing included class I and class II loci at four-digit resolution. All discovery cohort repertoires had been generated using a single sequencing platform. An early release covering around 630 HLA-typed donors comprised approximately 290 gigabases of sequencing data and about 90 million unique TCR sequences. The study was designed to test whether signatures of past pathogen exposure could be identified by cataloging public T cell receptors. Donor age, sex, ethnicity and CMV serostatus were collected together with the repertoire data. A later genetic analysis took genome-wide SNP genotypes for about 60% of the roughly 670 donors and used that subset as a discovery cohort. Of the approximately 400 genotyped donors, 81% were placed in the genetic ancestry cluster associated with self-reported Caucasian donors. A later analysis re-analyzed previously published TCR beta repertoires from 550 to 700 donors and added high-resolution HLA genotyping to study TCR occurrence patterns. On the study overall, not on this receptor specifically: A total of 150 to 200 TCR beta chains were listed by the study as associated with cytomegalovirus. According to the authors, the approach could potentially be generalized to other disease states and immunological phenotypes. Linkage disequilibrium might explain the correlated functional status among segregating V segments, but an unknown experimental factor could not be ruled out. According to a later analysis, most CMV-associated TCR beta chains appeared to be HLA-restricted, and the HLA associations seemed to be driven largely by CMV exposure. In a later analysis, HLA-associated TCR beta chains showed more clonal expansion and lower generation probabilities than non-associated chains that were equally common. In vitro tests confirmed that three of the cytomegalovirus-associated TCR beta chains recognize cytomegalovirus antigens. According to a later analysis, TCR association rates differed among HLA loci, with DRB1 alleles showing the most associated TCRs and HLA-C alleles showing the fewest. Most TCR sequences were observed very rarely across donors, whereas some public TCRs were present in many individuals. CMV serostatus was the only immune exposure information available for the cohort. An association between a missense DCLRE1C variant and V-gene and J-gene trimming of TCR beta chains was found in a later genetic analysis and replicated in an independent cohort. The earlier analysis of around 600 of the donors excluded fewer than 20 rarely observed V segments, including chromosome 9 orphons, because counts were too low. Because HLA typing was missing for some donors at each locus, association tests included only the typed subset. Presence/absence analyses assumed roughly uniform sequencing depth across donors, an assumption that may not hold. In a later genetic analysis, fewer N-insertions in productive TCRs were reported among donors in an Asian-associated ancestry cluster than the roughly 710-donor mean. Assigning TCR associations to individual alleles was difficult when HLA alleles, especially DR and DQ, strongly co-occurred. In an earlier analysis of under 600 of the donors, most TCR beta V segments were observed in productive rearrangements about 87% or about 30% of the time, broadly matching IMGT annotations. This cohort had only TCR beta chains sequenced, and the lack of alpha or paired-chain data limited which features could be detected. The sequencing pipeline was judged likely to have produced a cluster of highly shared sequence variants as a technical artifact. A later analysis reported that several top co-occurrence clusters appeared linked to parvovirus B19, influenza, CMV and Epstein-Barr virus. In a later analysis, more than 15,000 TCR beta sequences were associated with specific HLA alleles at a false discovery rate of 0.05. Cytomegalovirus status was reported to be diagnosed by the classifier with high specificity and sensitivity in both the original and validation cohorts. Because the 87-base-pair reads could not distinguish some IMGT-functional V segments, including TRBV6-2 and TRBV6-3, those segments were excluded. A further reported finding was that TCR beta sequences accurately predicted the HLA-A and HLA-B alleles for most subjects in the first cohort.

The cysteine opens and the phenylalanine closes a CDR3 of 12 amino acids. The only DNA kept is the CDR3, 36 bases in frame from the first base. V and J are truncated by 6 bases and 5 bases respectively, leaving an intervening sequence of 8 bases. Via the germline V gene, CDR1 is MNHNS and CDR2 SASEGT. This clone occurred once. The specificity of this receptor is unknown. No much larger clone exists at a distance of one base, and base qualities are not known. The cohort was made up of about 610 healthy bone marrow donors. Cohort members were all nominally healthy when sampled, although unrecorded immune exposures were likely present. The donor was CMV seropositive and was included in the group of some 290 seropositive cohort members. A peripheral blood sample was collected from each donor, and TCR beta sequencing was performed on peripheral blood mononuclear cells. Genomic DNA was extracted from the blood cell samples with the Qiagen DNeasy Blood Extraction Kit.

Libraries were built with the immunoSEQ multiplex PCR assay. A mixture of 60 forward primers for TCR Vbeta segments and 13 reverse primers for TCR Jbeta segments was used in the multiplex PCR. A multiplex PCR assay on genomic DNA amplified the CDR3 region of rearranged TCR beta genes. Amplified TCR beta libraries were sequenced as 87-base-pair reads on the Illumina HiSeq System. As for the original processing: A later analysis tallied around 80 million unique TCR beta chains across the 640 or so repertoires, and approximately 11 million of those chains were shared by two or more donors. Raw reads were error-corrected and collapsed into unique sequences with a nearest-neighbor algorithm that merged closely related sequences to remove PCR and sequencing errors. Alignment of CDR3 sequences to IMGT reference sequences was used to assign V, D and J gene segments. Each retained sequence needed at least a six-nucleotide match to both a V gene segment and a J gene segment. A rearrangement counted as productive if the CDR3 had no stop codons and remained in frame with V and J, and every other rearrangement counted as non-productive. CDR3 was defined according to IMGT convention as the region running from the second conserved V-encoded cysteine to the conserved J-encoded phenylalanine. In an earlier analysis of more than 550 of the donors, sequences lacking an unambiguous match to a single V gene segment were excluded. In an earlier analysis of approximately 590 of the donors, V segments were called functional above 56.7% productive rearrangements and were called segregating when the between-donor standard deviation exceeded 5%. A statistical classification framework was built to diagnose cytomegalovirus status from the catalog of TCR beta chain sequences. V and J gene assignment, in a later analysis, came from comparing TCR nucleotide sequences with IMGT/GENE-DB human TR gene sequences. The TCRdist pipeline was used in a later analysis to assign CDR3 sequences and most-parsimonious VDJ recombination scenarios. In a later analysis, every TCR beta chain was defined by the combination of its CDR3 amino acid sequence and its V-gene family, and reads without a unique V-gene family were dropped. As a way to deal with suspected cross-contamination and a sequencing artifact, a later analysis dropped roughly 600 nucleotide sequences that were highly shared and had low generation probability. A later analysis calculated a clonal expansion index for each public chain from normalized within-repertoire ranks of inferred template counts. In a later analysis, generation probabilities were computed with a VDJ recombination model fitted to out-of-frame rearrangements, and the resulting probabilities were checked against IGoR. In a later analysis, hypergeometric tests were used to score TCR-TCR, TCR-HLA and TCR-CMV co-occurrence, with a repertoire-size bias correction applied to TCR pairs. False discovery rates were estimated in a later analysis by permuting HLA or CMV assignments 20 times. In a later analysis, co-occurring TCRs were grouped with DBSCAN, and TCRdist sequence similarity was added when clustering was performed within HLA-allele-positive subsets. Repertoires with fewer than 30,000 or more than 120,000 public chains were left out of co-occurrence clustering, as were about 5 repertoires with anomalous nucleotide sharing. In TCRdb, the immuneACCESS table is reduced to in-frame sequences with V and J assigned. These tables do not hold every clone; where another copy was compared, an unresolved V gene accounts for under half, and the others remain unexplained. V, J and clone size derive from that table, while D and trimming were established from the DNA sequence. Here the sample has roughly 150,000 clones; around four fifths occur a single time. The ten biggest clones cover more than 0.75% of the sample.

This clonotype was sampled from a girl aged 2 to 9 in good health and CMV-seropositive. The V and J genes are TRBV6-1 and TRBJ1-5; a tentative D call is TRBD1 (5 bases match). Sample: PBMCs. In nucleotides, the sequence is TGTGCCAGCAGGGGAGGGGATCAGCCCCAGCATTTT. This encodes CASRGGDQPQHF.